A selection of T cell receptor beta chains follows, all from one sample in a study of sequential checkpoint blockade in melanoma. Sequenced by immunoSEQ multiplex PCR; TCRdb stores in-frame clones only, minus some. The table records about 10,000 clones, around 73% of them present only once. The sample here was CD8+ T cells sorted from blood (inferred from file names), taken from a patient given nivolumab and ipilimumab in sequence. Receptor source: a human donor with melanoma. Both conserved end residues are part of each CDR3. D genes are given only for firm matches. Only some rows state a clone size, as once, few, many or a class for expanded clones.

V	D	size	J	DNA	CDR3
TRBV10-2	NA	NA	TRBJ1-1	TGCGCCAGCACCAGGACAGAGAACACTGAAGCTTTCTTT	CASTRTENTEAFF
TRBV4-1	TRBD2	NA	TRBJ2-1	TGCGCCAGCAGCCCCCCCCCGGCGGGGGGCATCTACAATGAGCAGTTCTTC	CASSPPPAGGIYNEQFF
TRBV9	TRBD1	NA	TRBJ2-4	TGTGCCAGCAGCGAGGACAGGGAAGGTTCGGTACGCGGAAACATTCAGTACTTC	CASSEDREGSVRGNIQYF
TRBV4-3	NA	NA	TRBJ1-2	TGCGCCAGCAGCCCGGACAGATCTAACTATGGCTACACCTTC	CASSPDRSNYGYTF
TRBV28	TRBD2	few	TRBJ2-3	TGTGCCAGCAGTTTATCCCTAGCGGGGAGCACAGATACGCAGTATTTT	CASSLSLAGSTDTQYF
TRBV7-6	TRBD1	NA	TRBJ1-4	TGTGCCAGCAGCTTAGAAGGCAGGGGGCGCATTGAAAAACTGTTTTTT	CASSLEGRGRIEKLFF
TRBV2	TRBD1	NA	TRBJ1-2	TGTGCCAGCAGAGACAGGGTTGGCTACACCTTC	CASRDRVGYTF
TRBV7-9	NA	NA	TRBJ1-2	TGTGCCAGCAGCTCCAGTGCTAACTATGGCTACACCTTC	CASSSSANYGYTF
TRBV7-9	TRBD2	NA	TRBJ2-3	TGTGCCAGCAGAGGACTAGCGGGGGGCACAGATACGCAGTATTTT	CASRGLAGGTDTQYF
TRBV9	TRBD2	few	TRBJ2-3	TGTGCCAGCAGCGGAAGACTAGCGGGAGCAGCAGATACGCAGTATTTT	CASSGRLAGAADTQYF
TRBV5-8	TRBD2	NA	TRBJ2-3	TGTGCCAGCAGTTATCTAGCGGGGACTAGCACAGATACGCAGTATTTT	CASSYLAGTSTDTQYF
TRBV7-3	TRBD1	once	TRBJ1-2	TGTGCCAGCAGTTACCCACAGGGGAAGGACTATGGCTACACCTTC	CASSYPQGKDYGYTF
TRBV19	TRBD2	NA	TRBJ2-7	TGTGCCAGTCACGGGACTAACGAGCAGTACTTC	CASHGTNEQYF
TRBV7-2	TRBD1	NA	TRBJ2-7	TGTGCCAGCAGCTTCCCCGGACAGGGCTACGAGCAGTACTTC	CASSFPGQGYEQYF
TRBV7-9	TRBD2	once	TRBJ2-5	TGTGCCAGCATCAATAGCGGGGTGGGGGAGACCCAGTACTTC	CASINSGVGETQYF
TRBV9	TRBD1	NA	TRBJ2-7	TGTGCCAGCAGCGCACAGGGGGCCGAGCAGTACTTC	CASSAQGAEQYF
TRBV5-1	NA	NA	TRBJ2-7	TGCGCCAGCAGCCCCGGGACACCAGACTACGAGCAGTACTTC	CASSPGTPDYEQYF
TRBV4-1	TRBD1	NA	TRBJ1-1	TGCGCCAGCAGCCAGGCAGGGGGCAAGAACACTGAAGCTTTCTTT	CASSQAGGKNTEAFF
TRBV5-1	TRBD1	few	TRBJ2-7	TGCGCCAGCAGCTTGGGACAGGGGAGAGAGCAGTACTTC	CASSLGQGREQYF
TRBV11-2	TRBD1	few	TRBJ2-7	TGTGCCAGCAGCTTTAGGACAGGGGAAGGCGAGCAGTACTTC	CASSFRTGEGEQYF
TRBV7-9	NA	NA	TRBJ2-7	TGTGCCAGCAGCTTAGGGGGGGGGCTCTACGAGCAGTACTTC	CASSLGGGLYEQYF
TRBV13	TRBD2	once	TRBJ2-7	TGTGCCAGCAGCTCCGGACTAGCGGGTACCTACGAGCAGTACTTC	CASSSGLAGTYEQYF
TRBV19	NA	NA	TRBJ2-7	TGTGCCAGTGCATTGCTTAGTAGCTCCTACGAGCAGTACTTC	CASALLSSSYEQYF
TRBV2	TRBD2	NA	TRBJ2-1	TGTGCCAGCCAAAAAGGGGCGGGACTAGCGGGAGTTGAGCAGTTCTTC	CASQKGAGLAGVEQFF
TRBV4-3	TRBD2	NA	TRBJ2-1	TGCGCCAGCAGCCAATTACGGCTAGCGGGCTACAATGAGCAGTTCTTC	CASSQLRLAGYNEQFF